The entry below gives a single T cell receptor beta chain sequence along with its context. As yet, its antigen is unknown. The sample comes from a study of CD8+ T cells in alopecia areata. Whole-study context: Severity in treated patients was scored by percentage of scalp area affected. Whole-study results and caveats: Association of baseline CD8+ expansion with response is uncertain owing to one nonresponder. Relative to normal scalp, lesional scalp, especially alopecia totalis/universalis, showed higher clonality. Normal skin's resident alphabeta T cells are also sequenced in scalp samples.

Germline values: CDR1 SGHTA, CDR2 FQGNSA. V lost 4 bases and J lost 7; bases outside the gene matches: 3. This CDR3 spans 14 amino acids. cDNA prepared by RNA extraction and subsequent reverse transcription served as the template for sequencing. Assay used: immunoSEQ multiplex PCR; TCRdb lists only in-frame clones, some missing. The sample contains approximately 300,000 clones, over 45% of which appear only once. Treatment denoted: oral pan-JAK inhibitor, 5-10 mg twice daily. V is TRBV7-2 and J is TRBJ2-4; 11 bases match TRBD2. The sequence derives from a human donor with alopecia areata. The input for sequencing was CD4+ T cells sorted from blood, taken at week 24, from a patient treated with tofacitinib. For the CDR3, the DNA is TGTGCCAGCAGCTCGGGACTAGCGGTGAACATTCAGTACTTC. This gives the protein CASSSGLAVNIQYF.